This TCR beta chain was sequenced in a study of T cells in localized non-small cell lung cancer. Study-level points and caveats: In adjacent lung, a median around 50 of the top 100 tumor clones were found. Measurement of T cell clonality placed uninvolved adjacent lung highest, above the level in tumor. Investigators sequenced only a single tumor region, leaving heterogeneity possible.

CDR1 is SQVTM, CDR2 ANQGSEA, per germline. V lost 3 bases, J lost 7 bases, and 12 bases lay in between. This CDR3 region has 13 residues. Only one count was recorded for this clone. Its specificity is unknown. Assay used: immunoSEQ multiplex PCR; TCRdb lists only in-frame clones, some missing. The table includes 70,000 to 100,000 clones, 80% detected once. The rearrangement links TRBV29-1 to TRBJ1-4; the D is unclear. The sequence came from a female donor aged 60 or older with stage I lung adenocarcinoma. The specimen was peripheral blood, collected before any cancer treatment. CDR3 in amino acids: CSVERGTGEKLFF. The CDR3 DNA sequence: TGCAGCGTTGAGCGGGGTACCGGTGAAAAACTGTTTTTT. Combining the CDR3 with reference TRBV29-1 and TRBJ1-4 gives the whole variable domain SAVISQKPSRDICQRGTSLTIQCQVDSQVTMMFWYRQQPGQSLTLIATANQGSEATYESGFVIDKFPISRPNLTFSTLTVSNMSPEDSSIYLCSVERGTGEKLFFGSGTQLSVL.